The rows below give T cell receptor beta chains drawn from one sample of a study of T cell changes during pregnancy in multiple sclerosis. TCRdb keeps only in-frame clones here, not all; method: immunoSEQ multiplex PCR. Of some 99,000 clones listed, about 94% were seen once; the top ten hold 0.99%. This sample comprised peripheral blood, obtained after pregnancy. The receptors come from a female donor with multiple sclerosis, enrolled in a pregnancy study. CDR3s include the opening cysteine and the closing phenylalanine or tryptophan. The order of the fields is J gene, V gene, clone size, D gene, CDR3 protein, CDR3 DNA. D genes are given only for firm matches. Expanded clones are given a class, and other clones once, few, many or no size at all.

TRBJ1-2	TRBV30	-	-	CAWGDEANYGYTF	TGTGCCTGGGGAGACGAAGCTAACTATGGCTACACCTTC
TRBJ2-7	TRBV5-6	-	-	CASSFQTYEQYF	TGTGCCAGCAGCTTCCAGACCTACGAGCAGTACTTC
TRBJ2-1	TRBV19	-	-	CASSPAMEIQYEQFF	TGTGCCAGTAGCCCCGCCATGGAGATACAATATGAGCAGTTCTTC
TRBJ2-7	TRBV27	-	TRBD2	CASSFLSERGPYEQYF	TGTGCCAGCAGTTTTCTTTCCGAGCGGGGGCCCTACGAGCAGTACTTC
TRBJ1-5	TRBV27	once	-	CASSFRDNQPQHF	TGTGCCAGCAGTTTCCGGGACAATCAGCCCCAGCATTTT
TRBJ1-1	TRBV9	-	-	CASSVVAGGNTEAFF	TGTGCCAGCAGCGTAGTAGCCGGCGGGAACACTGAAGCTTTCTTT
TRBJ1-2	TRBV27	-	-	CASSPTPEVRDGYTF	TGTGCCAGCAGTCCTACCCCGGAAGTGAGGGATGGCTACACCTTC
TRBJ2-7	TRBV11-2	-	TRBD2	CASSNFRTSRWTAYEQYF	TGTGCCAGCAGCAATTTCCGGACTAGCCGGTGGACTGCTTACGAGCAGTACTTC
TRBJ1-1	TRBV28	-	-	CASTAPPGAENTEAFF	TGTGCCAGCACCGCACCCCCAGGGGCGGAGAACACTGAAGCTTTCTTT
TRBJ2-7	TRBV19	-	TRBD2	CASKGTRGSSGEQYF	TGTGCCAGTAAAGGGACTAGGGGCTCTAGTGGCGAGCAGTACTTC
TRBJ1-1	TRBV5-1	-	TRBD1	CASSPSGQTNTEAFF	TGCGCCAGCAGCCCATCGGGACAGACAAACACTGAAGCTTTCTTT
TRBJ2-3	TRBV15	-	TRBD2	CATSTYPGGITDTQYF	TGTGCCACCAGTACCTACCCGGGGGGAATTACAGATACGCAGTATTTT
TRBJ2-3	TRBV29-1	-	TRBD2	CSVGIREGADTQYF	TGCAGCGTTGGCATCCGGGAGGGTGCGGATACGCAGTATTTT
TRBJ2-7	TRBV6-1	once	TRBD2	CASSAMAGGAYEQYF	TGTGCCAGCAGTGCCATGGCGGGAGGGGCCTACGAGCAGTACTTC
TRBJ2-6	TRBV7-8	-	TRBD1	CASSSGQLRAGANVLTF	TGTGCCAGCAGCTCGGGACAGTTGAGAGCTGGGGCCAACGTCCTGACTTTC
TRBJ2-7	TRBV11-2	-	-	CASSSTFLLGDSYEQYF	TGTGCCAGCAGCTCCACATTTCTTCTGGGAGACTCCTACGAGCAGTACTTC
TRBJ2-1	TRBV19	-	-	CASSKAVGRAKEQFF	TGTGCCAGTAGTAAGGCCGTGGGCAGGGCCAAGGAGCAGTTCTTC
TRBJ1-3	TRBV5-1	-	-	CASSLGAGTNSGNTIYF	TGCGCCAGCAGCTTGGGGGCCGGGACAAACTCTGGAAACACCATATATTTT
TRBJ1-2	TRBV5-1	-	-	CASSFRQGGGGYTF	TGCGCCAGCAGCTTTCGGCAGGGCGGCGGTGGCTACACCTTC
TRBJ1-4	TRBV27	once	-	CASADLDFRGEKLFF	TGTGCCAGTGCGGACCTGGACTTTAGGGGGGAAAAACTGTTTTTT
TRBJ1-3	TRBV19	few	-	CASISGNTIYF	TGTGCCAGTATATCTGGAAACACCATATATTTT
TRBJ2-7	TRBV5-4	-	-	CASSLGGSLYEQYF	TGTGCCAGCAGCTTAGGCGGGTCCTTGTACGAGCAGTACTTC
TRBJ2-7	TRBV5-8	-	-	CASSETGGETGLYPYEQYF	TGTGCCAGCAGCGAGACCGGAGGGGAGACAGGGCTATACCCCTACGAGCAGTACTTC
TRBJ1-2	TRBV5-1	-	TRBD1	CAGSLDRGYGYTF	TGCGCCGGCAGCCTAGACAGGGGCTATGGCTACACCTTC
TRBJ2-6	TRBV6-1	-	TRBD1	CAAGTGSSGANVLTF	TGTGCCGCCGGGACAGGGAGCTCTGGGGCCAACGTCCTGACTTTC
TRBJ2-7	TRBV5-6	once	TRBD1	CASSPTGDREQYF	TGTGCCAGCAGCCCCACAGGGGATAGGGAGCAGTACTTC
TRBJ2-1	TRBV7-6	-	TRBD2	CASGLRTSGEYNEQFF	TGTGCCAGTGGCCTTAGGACTAGCGGGGAGTACAATGAGCAGTTCTTC
TRBJ2-4	TRBV6-1	once	TRBD2	CASSERESAGGPIDIQYF	TGTGCCAGCAGTGAAAGGGAATCAGCGGGAGGGCCGATTGACATTCAGTACTTC
TRBJ1-1	TRBV28	-	TRBD1	CASRTIPGGDRMAFF	TGTGCCAGCAGGACTATCCCAGGGGGCGATAGGATGGCTTTCTTT
TRBJ2-5	TRBV6-5	-	TRBD2	CASSSRRLAGETQYF	TGTGCCAGCAGTTCCCGCCGACTAGCGGGAGAGACCCAGTACTTC
TRBJ1-1	TRBV14	-	-	CASSHWNARTEAFF	TGTGCCAGCAGCCATTGGAACGCGAGGACTGAAGCTTTCTTT
TRBJ2-7	TRBV6-1	-	-	CASRWGSSYEQYF	TGTGCCAGCAGGTGGGGCAGCTCCTACGAGCAGTACTTC
TRBJ2-2	TRBV7-3	-	TRBD2	CASSLTKLAGTGTGELFF	TGTGCCAGCAGCTTAACGAAGCTAGCGGGCACAGGAACCGGGGAGCTGTTTTTT
TRBJ2-1	TRBV27	-	TRBD1	CASSLGQRGYNEQFF	TGTGCCAGCAGCTTGGGACAGAGGGGATACAATGAGCAGTTCTTC
TRBJ2-1	TRBV7-6	-	-	CASSLGTISSYNEQFF	TGTGCCAGCAGCTTAGGGACTATTAGCTCCTACAATGAGCAGTTCTTC
TRBJ2-6	TRBV5-1	-	TRBD1	CASSFAGQGAGANVLTF	TGCGCCAGCAGCTTTGCGGGACAGGGGGCTGGGGCCAACGTCCTGACTTTC
TRBJ1-2	TRBV25-1	-	-	CASSELYGYTF	TGTGCCAGCAGCGAGCTCTATGGCTACACCTTC
TRBJ2-5	TRBV7-9	-	TRBD1	CASSIPGQGLETQYF	TGTGCCAGCAGCATCCCGGGACAGGGTCTAGAGACCCAGTACTTC
TRBJ2-4	TRBV7-9	-	-	CASSPGGKNIQYF	TGTGCCAGCAGCCCAGGAGGCAAAAACATTCAGTACTTC
TRBJ2-7	TRBV27	once	-	CASSFQSGEQYF	TGTGCCAGCAGTTTCCAAAGCGGGGAGCAGTACTTC
TRBJ1-2	TRBV6-4	few	-	CASSEPKGQTANYGYTF	TGTGCCAGCAGTGAGCCGAAAGGACAGACCGCTAACTATGGCTACACCTTC
TRBJ2-1	TRBV7-9	-	-	CASSFGPLRANEQFF	TGTGCCAGCAGCTTTGGCCCCCTCAGGGCGAATGAGCAGTTCTTC
TRBJ1-2	TRBV6-1	-	-	CASSSQEGVYGYTF	TGTGCCAGCAGTTCCCAGGAGGGAGTCTATGGCTACACCTTC
TRBJ2-2	TRBV15	once	-	CATSRDLVTPGELFF	TGTGCCACCAGCAGAGATTTAGTGACTCCCGGGGAGCTGTTTTTT
TRBJ2-5	TRBV5-1	-	TRBD1	CASSPATGLGGETQYF	TGCGCCAGCAGCCCAGCGACAGGGTTGGGCGGGGAGACCCAGTACTTC
TRBJ1-3	TRBV18	-	TRBD1	CASSPQGAGNTIYF	TGTGCCAGCTCACCTCAGGGGGCTGGAAACACCATATATTTT
TRBJ1-1	TRBV10-2	-	-	CASSGSGDTEAFF	TGCGCCAGCAGTGGATCCGGGGACACTGAAGCTTTCTTT
TRBJ2-1	TRBV19	-	TRBD2	CATSGRAYNEQFF	TGTGCCACTAGCGGGAGGGCCTACAATGAGCAGTTCTTC
TRBJ1-2	TRBV29-1	once	TRBD1	CSVVGGAVYGYTF	TGCAGCGTTGTAGGGGGCGCCGTGTATGGCTACACCTTC
TRBJ1-1	TRBV7-9	once	-	CASTPGTEAFF	TGTGCCAGCACTCCAGGCACTGAAGCTTTCTTT
TRBJ1-4	TRBV10-3	-	TRBD1	CATGQLNEKLFF	TGTGCCACGGGACAGCTTAATGAAAAACTGTTTTTT
TRBJ1-1	TRBV6-5	once	TRBD1	CASSDQDRGPTEAFF	TGTGCCAGCAGCGACCAAGACAGGGGGCCGACTGAAGCTTTCTTT
TRBJ1-1	TRBV25-1	-	-	CASTETGGQFTAFF	TGTGCCAGCACCGAGACAGGTGGACAGTTCACAGCTTTCTTT
TRBJ2-1	TRBV7-9	-	-	CASEDSIEQFF	TGTGCCAGCGAGGACAGTATTGAGCAGTTCTTC